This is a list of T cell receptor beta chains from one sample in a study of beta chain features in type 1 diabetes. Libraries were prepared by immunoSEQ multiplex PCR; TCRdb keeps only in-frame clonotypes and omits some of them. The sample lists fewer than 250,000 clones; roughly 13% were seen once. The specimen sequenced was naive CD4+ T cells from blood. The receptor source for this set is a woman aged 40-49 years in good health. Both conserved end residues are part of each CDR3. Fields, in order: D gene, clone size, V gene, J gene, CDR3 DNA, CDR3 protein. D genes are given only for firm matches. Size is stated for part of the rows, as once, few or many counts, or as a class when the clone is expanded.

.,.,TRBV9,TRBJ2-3,TGTGCCAGCAGCGGATTCGACTCAAAGGGGATGACAGATACGCAGTATTTT,CASSGFDSKGMTDTQYF
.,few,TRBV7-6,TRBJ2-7,TGTGCCAGCAGCCAAGACAGCTTTTCCTACGAGCAGTACTTC,CASSQDSFSYEQYF
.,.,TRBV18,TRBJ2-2,TGTGCCAGCTCACTCTCTGCGCGCGGGGAGCTGTTTTTT,CASSLSARGELFF
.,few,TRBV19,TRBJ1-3,TGTGCCAGTAGAATCGTCTCTGGAAACACCATATATTTT,CASRIVSGNTIYF
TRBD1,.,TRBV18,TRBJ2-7,TGTGCCAGCTCAAAGGGACAGGCATCCTACGAGCAGTACTTC,CASSKGQASYEQYF
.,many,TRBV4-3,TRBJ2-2,TGCGCCAGCAGCCAAGATCCCGGGACTCCAACCGGGGAGCTGTTTTTT,CASSQDPGTPTGELFF
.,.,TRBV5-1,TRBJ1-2,TGCGCCAGCAGCAAGGACACTGGCTACTATGGCTACACCTTC,CASSKDTGYYGYTF
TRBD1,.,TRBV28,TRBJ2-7,TGTGCCAGCAGGCGGGACAGGGTCGTATACGAGCAGTACTTC,CASRRDRVVYEQYF
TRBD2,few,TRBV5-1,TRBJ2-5,TGCGCCAGCAGCCCAACTAGCGGCCGGGGGTACTTC,CASSPTSGRGYF
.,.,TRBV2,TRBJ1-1,TGTGCCAGCAGGCCGGCGACACACCCGAACACTGAAGCTTTCTTT,CASRPATHPNTEAFF
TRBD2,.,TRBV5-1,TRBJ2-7,TGCGCCAGCAGCCGAGCGGGGGGGTCCCTCCAGGTCGACGAGCAGTACTTC,CASSRAGGSLQVDEQYF
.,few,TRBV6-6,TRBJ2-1,TGTGCCAGCGGCTCGCAATACAATGAGCAGTTCTTC,CASGSQYNEQFF
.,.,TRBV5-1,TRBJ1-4,TGCGCCAGCAGCTTGGAGGGGCTCCGGTCTGAAAAACTGTTTTTT,CASSLEGLRSEKLFF
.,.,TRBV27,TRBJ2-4,TGTGCCAGCAGTTTATCGAACAGTAAAAACATTCAGTACTTC,CASSLSNSKNIQYF
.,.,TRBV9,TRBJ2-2,TGTGCCAGCAGCGATCGGGGTTCTAACACCGGGGAGCTGTTTTTT,CASSDRGSNTGELFF
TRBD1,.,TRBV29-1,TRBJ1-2,TGCAGCGCCTTAAGGACAGGGGGGGACTATGGCTACACCTTC,CSALRTGGDYGYTF
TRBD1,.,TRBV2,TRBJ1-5,TGTGCCAGCAGTCCGGACAGGAGGAGCAATCAGCCCCAGCATTTT,CASSPDRRSNQPQHF
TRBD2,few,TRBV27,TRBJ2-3,TGTGCCAGCAGAAACGGGGGGAGTACAGATACGCAGTATTTT,CASRNGGSTDTQYF
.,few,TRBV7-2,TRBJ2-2,TGTGCCAGCAGACCTCCGTTTGGGAGCGCGAACACCGGGGAGCTGTTTTTT,CASRPPFGSANTGELFF
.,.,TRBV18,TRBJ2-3,TGTGCCAGCTCACCACCGAATAAGAGCCAACGTCGAGATACGCAGTATTTT,CASSPPNKSQRRDTQYF
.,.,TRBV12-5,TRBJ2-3,TGTGCTAGTGGTTTGGTACCCCCCCCAAGGGGGTATCACTCGGACCAGTATTTT,CASGLVPPPRGYHSDQYF
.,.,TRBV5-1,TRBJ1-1,TGCGCCGGGGAGGTTGGGGGGGGCCAGAACACTGAAGCTTTCTTT,CAGEVGGGQNTEAFF
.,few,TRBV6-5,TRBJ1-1,TGTGCCAGCAGTCCCCAGACAGGAATTGAAGCTTTCTTT,CASSPQTGIEAFF
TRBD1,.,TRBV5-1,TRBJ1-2,TGCGCCAGCAGCGAGGACAGGATGAGGGAATATGGCTACACCTTC,CASSEDRMREYGYTF
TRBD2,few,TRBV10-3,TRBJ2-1,TGTGCCATCAGTGGGAGCGGGGGGGCCGGTAATGAGCAGTTCTTC,CAISGSGGAGNEQFF
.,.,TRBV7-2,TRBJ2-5,TGTGCCAGCAGCTTACGGGGGGCTTCACAAGAGACCCAGTACTTC,CASSLRGASQETQYF
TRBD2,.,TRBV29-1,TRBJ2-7,TGCAGCGTTTCTAGCGGGGGGGAGCAGTACTTC,CSVSSGGEQYF
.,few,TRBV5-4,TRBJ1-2,TGTGCCAGCAGCTTAGGCGGAATAAGGAACTATGGCTACACCTTC,CASSLGGIRNYGYTF
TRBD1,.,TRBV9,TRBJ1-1,TGTGCCAGCAGCGTTGGGACAGGGGGCCCGAGCACTGAAGCTTTCTTT,CASSVGTGGPSTEAFF
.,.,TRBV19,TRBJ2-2,TGTGCCTGCGGGGGCTCAACATCCGGGGAGCTGTTTTTT,CACGGSTSGELFF
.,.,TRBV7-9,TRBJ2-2,TGTGCCAGCAGCTTATTGGCGGGGGCCAACACCGGGGAGCTGTTTTTT,CASSLLAGANTGELFF
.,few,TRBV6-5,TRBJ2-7,TGTGCCAGCAGACGCGGGGCCAGCTCCTACGAGCAGTACTTC,CASRRGASSYEQYF
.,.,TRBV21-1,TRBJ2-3,TGTGCCAGCAGCAAAGGATTCGTGAGTATGGATACGCAGTATTTT,CASSKGFVSMDTQYF
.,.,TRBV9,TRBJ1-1,TGTGCCAGCAGCGTAGATTTCGGGGGGCGCGGGAACACTGAAGCTTTCTTT,CASSVDFGGRGNTEAFF
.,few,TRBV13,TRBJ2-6,TGTGCCAGCAGCCCTCGGGGGATATCTGGGGCCAACGTCCTGACTTTC,CASSPRGISGANVLTF
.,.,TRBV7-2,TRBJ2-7,TGTGCCAGCAGCTTGGCGGGGGCCGCCTACGAGCAGTACTTC,CASSLAGAAYEQYF
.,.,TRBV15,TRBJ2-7,TGTGCCACCAGCAGAGATTCTGGGACAAAAGCCTACGAGCAGTACTTC,CATSRDSGTKAYEQYF
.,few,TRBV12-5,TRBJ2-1,TGTGCTAGTGGTTTGGAGACAGGGACTCCCCAGTTCTTC,CASGLETGTPQFF
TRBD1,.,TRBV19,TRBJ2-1,TGTGCCAGTAGTGGGACAGGGTGGTCCTACAATGAGCAGTTCTTC,CASSGTGWSYNEQFF
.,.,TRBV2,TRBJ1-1,TGTGCCAGCAGTTACGATGGACCTAAAACTAGAGCTTTCTTT,CASSYDGPKTRAFF
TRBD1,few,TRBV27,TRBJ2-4,TGTGCCAGCAGTAGACAGGGCGTCAAAAACATTCAGTACTTC,CASSRQGVKNIQYF
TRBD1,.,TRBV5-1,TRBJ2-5,TGCGCCAGCAGCCGATGGACAGGGAGTGAGACCCAGTACTTC,CASSRWTGSETQYF
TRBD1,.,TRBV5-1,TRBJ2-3,TGCGCCAGCAGCGTCTCAGGGGGCGCAGATACGCAGTATTTT,CASSVSGGADTQYF
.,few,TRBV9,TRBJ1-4,TGTGCCAGCAGCTTAAAAGCGGGGAGATGGGAAAAACTGTTTTTT,CASSLKAGRWEKLFF
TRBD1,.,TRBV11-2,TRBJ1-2,TGTGCCAGCAGCGCGGGACAGGCCGTAGGGATAAACTATGGCTACACCTTC,CASSAGQAVGINYGYTF
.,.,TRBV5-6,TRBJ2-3,TGTGCCAGCAGCGAGGGAAGCACAGATACGCAGTATTTT,CASSEGSTDTQYF
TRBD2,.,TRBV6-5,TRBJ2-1,TGTGCCAGCAGTGAGCGGGGGCACAATGAGCAGTTCTTC,CASSERGHNEQFF
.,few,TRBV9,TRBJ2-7,TGTGCCAGCAGCGTTGGACTGGCTACCTACGAGCAGTACTTC,CASSVGLATYEQYF
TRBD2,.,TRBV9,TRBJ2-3,TGTGCCAGCAGTGATGAGTTAGGACTAGCCGCAGATACGCAGTATTTT,CASSDELGLAADTQYF
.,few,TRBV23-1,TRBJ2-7,TGCGCCAGCAGGCGATGGTGTCGGTGCTCCTACGAGCAGTACTTC,CASRRWCRCSYEQYF
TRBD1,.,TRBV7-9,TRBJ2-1,TGTGCCAGCAGCCGTAGATCCTTCGGGACAGGAGGGCCGGGTGAGCAGTTCTTC,CASSRRSFGTGGPGEQFF